The 22 T cell receptor beta chains reported below all come from one sample, sequenced in a study of radiation and T cells in renal cell carcinoma. The table came from immunoSEQ multiplex PCR; TCRdb's copy has only in-frame clones and leaves some out. The sample has just under 80,000 clones, approximately 86% seen once. The sample's time point: blood 2 weeks post-SBRT. Treatment described: 15 Gy SBRT to primary tumor, nephrectomy 4 weeks later. Source: blood, taken from a patient whose treatment included radiotherapy and nephrectomy. Receptor source: a woman aged 45-59 years with renal cell carcinoma.

The CDR3 region is CALGLAGYNEQFF. Written as DNA, the CDR3 is TGTGCCTTGGGACTAGCGGGGTACAATGAGCAGTTCTTC. V gene TRBV30 combines with J gene TRBJ2-1; TRBD2 agrees at 13 bases. This CDR3 has 13 residues. CDR1 is GTSNPN and CDR2 is SVGIG in the germline V gene (reference sequence). The V and J ends lost 7 bases and 4 bases, in that order; junction bases with no gene match: 1. The variable domain in full, completed from reference TRBV30 and TRBJ2-1, reads SQTIHQWPATLVQPVGSPLSLECTVEGTSNPNLYWYRQAAGRGLQLLFYSVGIGQISSEVPQNLSASRPQDRQFILSSKKLLLSDSGFYLCALGLAGYNEQFFGPGTRLTVL.

The chain joins TRBV28 to TRBJ1-2; 9 nucleotides align to TRBD1. J lost 8 bases, V lost 5 bases, and 6 bases had no gene match. Germline V gives CDR1 MDHEN, CDR2 SYDVKM. This CDR3 contains 13 residues. As DNA, the CDR3 is TGTGCCAGCAGTCAGGACAGGGGTAGAGGCTACACCTTC. Translated: CASSQDRGRGYTF.

The chain carries TRBV12-2 and TRBJ2-7; no check of the table's D call, TRBD2, against the DNA was made. TRBV12-2 is noted as a pseudogene. This CDR3 is 17 amino acids long. For the CDR3, the DNA is TGTGCAAGTCTATACCCGCGGGATAGCGGGAGTTCCTACGAGCAGTACTTC. Translated: CASLYPRDSGSSYEQYF.

The genes are TRBV9 and TRBJ1-6; D is uncertain. The V end was cut by 0 bases, the J end by 9 bases, with 13 bases between. The germline V gene encodes CDR1 SGDLS and CDR2 YYNGEE. The CDR3 contains 15 residues. CDR3: CASSVAQTLGSPLHF. DNA for the CDR3: TGTGCCAGCAGCGTAGCACAGACCCTGGGTTCACCCCTCCACTTT.

The chain carries TRBV6-4 and TRBJ2-6; 7 bases line up with TRBD2. V lost 3 bases and J lost 4; bases outside the gene matches: 6. CDR3 length: 16 residues. Per the germline V gene, CDR1 is MRHNA and CDR2 is SNTAGT. In DNA form, the CDR3 reads TGTGCCAGCAGTGAATCCGGGACTACCGGGGCCAACGTCCTGACTTTC. This translates into CASSESGTTGANVLTF.

V is TRBV28 and J is TRBJ2-5, with 8 bases fitting TRBD1. The CDR3 is made up of 15 amino acids. The ends lost 8 bases at V and 5 bases at J; junction bases unmatched: 13. Germline-derived CDR1 and CDR2 are MDHEN and SYDVKM. The CDR3 bases are TGTGCCAGCGCGGACGACAGGGGCGCGGGTGAGACCCAGTACTTC. Translating it yields CASADDRGAGETQYF.

This clone was recorded a few times. The genes are TRBV5-1 and TRBJ1-1; 8 bases match TRBD1. The CDR3 is 14 residues long. CDR1 and CDR2 from the germline V gene are SGHRS and YFSETQ. The V gene end was trimmed by 4 bases and the J gene end by 4 bases; junction bases not matched to a gene: 6. In DNA, the CDR3 is TGCGCCAGCAGCCCTACAGGGGGAAGCACTGAAGCTTTCTTT. Protein: CASSPTGGSTEAFF.

The chain combines TRBV6-4 with TRBJ1-5, with a possible D match to TRBD1 (5 bases). The CDR3 has 16 amino acids. The germline V gene has CDR1 MRHNA and CDR2 SNTAGT. V lost 2 bases and J 1 base, leaving 12 bases between the germline ends. This chain's CDR3 is CASSDGGRRSNQPQHF. Written as DNA, the CDR3 is TGTGCCAGCAGTGACGGGGGGAGACGGAGCAATCAGCCCCAGCATTTT.

V and J are TRBV10-3 and TRBJ2-5; 9 nucleotides match TRBD1. The CDR3 contains 17 residues. Germline lookup yields CDR1 ENHRY and CDR2 SYGVKD. V lost 2 bases and J lost 5; bases outside the gene matches: 12. The chain's CDR3 is CAISEPRDRAGRETQYF. CDR3 nucleotides: TGTGCCATCAGTGAGCCTAGGGACAGGGCTGGGAGGGAGACCCAGTACTTC.

The DNA of the CDR3 is TGTGCCAGTAGACCTAGGGGACAGGGGACTGAAAAACTGTTTTTT. It codes for CASRPRGQGTEKLFF. The rearrangement links TRBV19 to TRBJ1-4, with 10 bases fitting TRBD1. V lost 6 bases to trimming and J lost 7 bases; unmatched junction nucleotides: 8. Germline lookup yields CDR1 LNHDA and CDR2 SQIVND (reference sequence). This CDR3 is 15 amino acids long. The variable domain in full, completed from reference TRBV19 and TRBJ1-4, reads DGGITQSPKYLFRKEGQNVTLSCEQNLNHDAMYWYRQDPGQGLRLIYYSQIVNDFQKGDIAEGYSVSREKKESFPLTVTSAQKNPTAFYLCASRPRGQGTEKLFFGSGTQLSVL.

The rearrangement joins TRBV5-4 to TRBJ1-2; 8 bases fit TRBD1. Germline assignment: CDR1 SGHNT and CDR2 YYREEE (reference sequence). The J segment lost 8 bases and the V segment lost 3 bases, leaving 9 bases of the junction unmatched. This CDR3 is 14 amino acids long. The CDR3 loop reads CASSSTDRAQGYTF. The CDR3 DNA follows: TGTGCCAGCAGCTCCACGGACAGGGCGCAAGGCTACACCTTC.

V gene TRBV25-1 combines with J gene TRBJ1-4; no clear D. This CDR3 comprises 14 residues. Trimming stripped 3 bases from V and 12 bases from J, with 17 bases between. The V gene's germline CDR1 is MGHDK and CDR2 SYGVNS. CDR3: CASSDTTGGVELFF. Here the CDR3 DNA reads TGTGCCAGCAGTGACACCACCGGTGGGGTAGAACTGTTTTTT. The full variable domain, its missing parts supplied by reference TRBV25-1 and TRBJ1-4, is EADIYQTPRYLVIGTGKKITLECSQTMGHDKMYWYQQDPGMELHLIHYSYGVNSTEKGDLSSESTVSRIRTEHFPLTLESARPSHTSQYLCASSDTTGGVELFFGSGTQLSVL.

This chain connects TRBV18 to TRBJ2-5; TRBD1 agrees at 8 bases. The germline V gene has CDR1 KGHSH and CDR2 LQKENI. The V and J ends lost 3 bases and 4 bases, in that order; junction bases with no gene match: 4. This CDR3 spans 14 amino acids. CDR3 protein: CASSPTTGVETQYF. The CDR3 bases are TGTGCCAGCTCACCCACGACAGGGGTAGAGACCCAGTACTTC.

This clone was recorded at least ten times. The chain has TRBV20-1 and TRBJ1-2, with no clear D. The CDR3 spans 11 residues. Trimming took 6 bases from V and 3 from J, leaving 8 bases between them. The germline V gene has CDR1 DFQATT and CDR2 SNEGSKA (reference sequence). In DNA, the CDR3 is TGCAGTGCCAGGACGGACTATGGCTACACCTTC. This encodes CSARTDYGYTF.

J is TRBJ2-1 and V is TRBV5-6; 12 nucleotides line up with TRBD2. CDR1 is SGHDT and CDR2 is YYEEEE in the germline V gene. With V trimmed by 1 base and J by 4 bases, 9 bases remained unmatched. This CDR3 has 18 amino acids. The CDR3 nucleotides read TGTGCCAGCAGCTTGAGGACTAGCGGGACGCCACTATACAATGAGCAGTTCTTC. Its protein is CASSLRTSGTPLYNEQFF.

The chain employs TRBV7-2 and TRBJ1-5, with D perhaps TRBD1 (5 bases). The CDR3 has 17 amino acids. V lost 1 base and J lost 0, with 13 bases in between. CDR1 and CDR2 from the germline V gene are SGHTA and FQGNSA. Written as DNA, the CDR3 is TGTGCCAGCAGCTTAGGGCAGGGAACCTATAGCAATCAGCCCCAGCATTTT. As protein: CASSLGQGTYSNQPQHF.

The CDR3 here is CASRVGGGTDTQYF. In DNA form, the CDR3 reads TGTGCCAGCAGAGTCGGGGGAGGCACAGATACGCAGTATTTT. V is TRBV6-1 and J is TRBJ2-3; a possible D gene is TRBD2 (6 bases). The germline V gene encodes CDR1 MNHNS and CDR2 SASEGT. This CDR3 is 14 amino acids long. V gave up 6 bases and J gave up 1 base, with 11 bases separating them.

The chain carries TRBV14 and TRBJ2-7, with 7 bases aligning to TRBD1. Unmatched junction bases numbered 5, after V lost 4 bases and J lost 5 bases. The CDR3 consists of 13 residues. Germline loops: CDR1 SGHDN, CDR2 FVKESK. CDR3: CASSLQGWNEQYF. DNA of the CDR3: TGTGCCAGCAGCCTACAGGGGTGGAACGAGCAGTACTTC. Full variable domain (missing parts from reference TRBV14 and TRBJ2-7): EAGVTQFPSHSVIEKGQTVTLRCDPISGHDNLYWYRRVMGKEIKFLLHFVKESKQDESGMPNNRFLAERTGGTYSTLKVQPAELEDSGVYFCASSLQGWNEQYFGPGTRLTVT.

The CDR3 DNA reads as TGCAGTGCGGCACCCGAACTCGAGCAGTACTTC. It translates to CSAAPELEQYF. This chain connects TRBV20-1 to TRBJ2-7; D not resolved. Trimming cost V 6 bases and J 6 bases, with 12 bases left between them. Per germline, CDR1 DFQATT and CDR2 SNEGSKA (reference sequence). This CDR3 has 11 amino acids.

The rearrangement joins TRBV2 to TRBJ2-7; 7 bases are shared with TRBD2. V lost 5 bases, J lost 2 bases, and 6 bases stayed unmatched. This CDR3 spans 14 amino acids. Per the germline V gene, CDR1 is SNHLY and CDR2 is FYNNEI. As DNA, the CDR3 is TGTGCCAGCAGTCTACTAGCGACGGCCTACGAGCAGTACTTC. This translates into CASSLLATAYEQYF.

The V gene is TRBV19, the J gene TRBJ1-2; D is possibly TRBD1 (5 bases). V lost 0 bases and J lost 8, with 10 bases in between. The length of the CDR3 is 13 residues. CDR1 is LNHDA and CDR2 is SQIVND in the germline V gene (reference sequence). Here the CDR3 DNA reads TGTGCCAGTAGTATAGATCGGACATGGGGCTACACCTTC. Its translation is CASSIDRTWGYTF.

This clone appeared a single time. The V and J genes are TRBV6-6 and TRBJ1-1, with D possibly matching TRBD1 (5 bases). The V end was cut by 5 bases, the J end by 2 bases, with 9 bases between. Germline CDR1 and CDR2: MNHNY and SVGAGI (reference sequence). The CDR3 contains 13 residues. Here the CDR3 DNA reads TGTGCCAGCAGTCTCGACAGTAACACTGAAGCTTTCTTT. Translated: CASSLDSNTEAFF.